The rows below give T cell receptor beta chains drawn from one sample of a study of molecular identifiers for immune sequencing clone quantification. TCRdb re-called the PCR reads through MiXCR, storing one row per CDR3 protein. The table has hundreds of thousands of distinct CDR3 sequences, about 25% seen once. Sequenced sample: naive CD8+ T cells from blood, with Jurkat cell RNA spiked in. The receptor source for this set is a human donor in good health. Some libraries in this study had Jurkat cell RNA spiked in. CDR3s include the opening cysteine and the closing phenylalanine or tryptophan. A D gene is named only where the DNA matches it firmly. Rows may omit the clone size; those that give it use once, few, many or a size class.

j_call d_call v_call clone_size cdr3_nt cdr3_aa
TRBJ1-2 TRBD1 TRBV27 - TGTGCCAGCAGTTTAACGGGACAGGGCCCATCTAACTATGGCTACACCTTC CASSLTGQGPSNYGYTF
TRBJ2-3 TRBD2 TRBV5-1 many TGCGCCAGCACAGGACTAGATAGCACAGATACGCAGTATTTT CASTGLDSTDTQYF
TRBJ2-7 TRBD1 TRBV28 - TGTGCCAGCAGTTCACCGGCAGGACAGGGGGGGACCTACGAGCAGTACTTC CASSSPAGQGGTYEQYF
TRBJ2-4 TRBD2 TRBV19 many TGTGCCAGTAGTATATCGGCTAGCGGGGCCCAAAACATTCAGTACTTC CASSISASGAQNIQYF
TRBJ1-6 - TRBV20-1 - TGCAGTGCTAGAGAGACAGGCGGAGGTTCACCCCTCCACTTT CSARETGGGSPLHF
TRBJ2-3 TRBD1 TRBV12-3/TRBV12-4 many TGTGCCAGCAGTCCTCAGATACAGGGGGATACGCAGTATTTT CASSPQIQGDTQYF
TRBJ1-1 - TRBV4-3 few TGCGCCAGCAGCCAAGAAGGTATCGGGGGGGGCGCGGACACTGAAGCTTTCTTT CASSQEGIGGGADTEAFF
TRBJ2-5 TRBD1 TRBV20-1 - TGCAGTGCTAGTGTGACAGGGGGCACGGAGACCCAGTACTTC CSASVTGGTETQYF
TRBJ1-4 TRBD1 TRBV10-2 few TGCGCCAGCAGGGGGACAGGGGGCAGGGGTGAAAAACTGTTTTTT CASRGTGGRGEKLFF
TRBJ2-3 TRBD2 TRBV6-2/TRBV6-3 few TGTGCCAGCAGTCAGACAACTAGCGGAATTAGCACAGATACGCAGTATTTT CASSQTTSGISTDTQYF
TRBJ2-7 - TRBV4-3 - TGCGTCAGCAGCCAATTCAGGGGATACGAGCAGTACTTC CVSSQFRGYEQYF
TRBJ2-1 TRBD2 TRBV28 few TGTGCCAGCAGTTTGCGGGGGGGGCTAGCGGGGTACAGTGAGCAGTTCTTC CASSLRGGLAGYSEQFF
TRBJ1-5 - TRBV19 few TGTGCCAGTACCATAGCCTTGGGTCAGCCCCAGCATTTT CASTIALGQPQHF
TRBJ1-2 TRBD1 TRBV9 few TGTGCCAGCAGCTCAGGGGGCCCGCGGGGCTACACCTTC CASSSGGPRGYTF
TRBJ2-1 - TRBV7-3 few TGTGCCAGCAGCGTTTCCGGGACACTCTACAATGAGCAGTTCTTC CASSVSGTLYNEQFF
TRBJ2-7 - TRBV5-1 many TGCGCCAGCAGCTTGCCGGACGGACTCTACGAGCAGTACTTC CASSLPDGLYEQYF
TRBJ1-2 - TRBV20-1 - TGCAGTGCACCCGGGGGAAACTATGGCTACACCTTC CSAPGGNYGYTF
TRBJ2-7 TRBD1 TRBV4-1 few TGCGCCAGCAGCCAACCATCGGGACAGGGTCCCTACGAGCAGTACTTC CASSQPSGQGPYEQYF
TRBJ1-2 TRBD1 TRBV6-2/TRBV6-3 - TGTGCCAGCAGTTACGTAGGGCAGGGGGTCTATGGCTACACCTTC CASSYVGQGVYGYTF
TRBJ2-2 - TRBV4-3 - TGCGCCAGCAGCCCCGAGTTCACCGGGGAGCTGTTTTTT CASSPEFTGELFF
TRBJ2-5 - TRBV7-9 - TGTGCCAGCAGCTTAGTCCAGACGGCTAACCAAGAGACCCAGTACTTC CASSLVQTANQETQYF
TRBJ2-7 TRBD1 TRBV12-3/TRBV12-4 few TGTGCCAGCAGTTACACGGACAGGGCCTACGAGCAGTACTTC CASSYTDRAYEQYF
TRBJ1-6 - TRBV7-9 many TGTGCCAGCAGCCAACCACCGGGCAGAAATTCACCCCTCCACTTT CASSQPPGRNSPLHF
TRBJ1-3 - TRBV5-6 many TGTGCCAGCAGCGCAACAGTCTTCTCTGGAAACACCATATATTTT CASSATVFSGNTIYF
TRBJ2-3 TRBD1 TRBV12-3/TRBV12-4 few TGTGCCAGCAGTTGGCCGGGACAGGGCGCCTCAGGCACAGATACGCAGTATTTT CASSWPGQGASGTDTQYF
TRBJ2-6 - TRBV6-2/TRBV6-3 - TGTGCCCGCCGTTACCGCCCGGGAGTTGGGGCCCCCGTCCTGACTTTC CARRYRPGVGAPVLTF
TRBJ2-7 - TRBV4-3 many TGCGCCAGCAGCCATTCGGCAGGAGACTACTACGAGCAGTACTTC CASSHSAGDYYEQYF
TRBJ2-7 - TRBV5-1 many TGCGCCAGCAGCCCGAGGGGGGCGACCTTCCACGAGCAGTACTTC CASSPRGATFHEQYF
TRBJ2-2 - TRBV19 - TGTGCCAGTAGGCCCGGGACGAACACCGGGGAGCTGTTTTTT CASRPGTNTGELFF
TRBJ2-2 - TRBV6-5 few TGTGCCAGCAGTTACCGACTTCGCGGGATTGACTCCGGGGAGCTGTTTTTT CASSYRLRGIDSGELFF
TRBJ1-2 - TRBV25-1 many TGTGCCAGCACCACGTGGGGGGCTGGCTACACCTTC CASTTWGAGYTF
TRBJ2-7 TRBD2 TRBV5-1 - TGCGCCAGCAGCACCCCCGGACTAGCGGGCTCCTACGAGCAGTACTTC CASSTPGLAGSYEQYF
TRBJ2-3 - TRBV7-6 few TGTGCCAGCAGCTTAAGGGCGGGGCGGGGAGATACGCAGTATTTT CASSLRAGRGDTQYF
TRBJ2-7 - TRBV4-1 few TGCGCCAGCAGCCAAGTGACCAAGGGTTTCCACGAGCAGTACTTC CASSQVTKGFHEQYF
TRBJ2-7 - TRBV6-2/TRBV6-3 - TGTGCCAGCAGTTACGGGGACCGCTACGAGCAGTCCTTC CASSYGDRYEQSF
TRBJ2-3 TRBD1 TRBV5-6 many TGTGCCAGCAGCTTGGGGACAGGGGTGTTAGATACGCAGTATTTT CASSLGTGVLDTQYF
TRBJ2-7 - TRBV18 - TGTGCCAGCTCACCACAGGACCCCTGGTACGAGCAGTACTTC CASSPQDPWYEQYF
TRBJ2-5 - TRBV6-5 many TGTGCCAGCAGTTACTTGCAGGGGCCAGAGACCCAGTACTTC CASSYLQGPETQYF
TRBJ2-3 - TRBV11-2 many TGTGCCAGCAGCTTAGGGCTCGCGCAGTATTTT CASSLGLAQYF
TRBJ2-7 - TRBV5-3 - TGTGCCAGCGGCTTGTGGCTAGGGGGCTACGAGCAGTACTTC CASGLWLGGYEQYF
TRBJ2-4 - TRBV20-1 - TGCAGTGCTAGAGATAACCTACTAGCCAAAAACATTCAGTACTTC CSARDNLLAKNIQYF
TRBJ2-7 - TRBV20-1 many TGCAGTGCTAGATCTGGCAGCGACTACGAGCAGTACTTC CSARSGSDYEQYF
TRBJ2-7 - TRBV4-2 - TGTGCCAGCAGCCATGATGGGCGTGGGAGCTCCTACGAGCAGTACTTC CASSHDGRGSSYEQYF
TRBJ2-4 - TRBV7-9 few TGTGCCAGCAGCTCCCCAGACGGTGGCAGGGGCGAAAACATTCAGTACTTC CASSSPDGGRGENIQYF
TRBJ2-7 - TRBV11-2 - TGTGCCAGCAGCTTAGATGGGCGACTAGATGAGCAGTACTTC CASSLDGRLDEQYF
TRBJ1-5 - TRBV19 many TGTGCCAGTAGTATTTTCGGGACGCCCCAGCATTTT CASSIFGTPQHF
TRBJ2-1 - TRBV4-1 many TGCGCCAGCAGCCCACAGGCCGGGGTAGAGGGGCAGTTCTTC CASSPQAGVEGQFF
TRBJ2-3 TRBD2 TRBV10-2 - TGCGCCAGCAGTGAGTCGGGCGGGGGGGCCACAGATACGCAGTATTTT CASSESGGGATDTQYF
TRBJ2-3 TRBD2 TRBV4-1 - TGCGCCAGCAGCCACTCACCTTCTAGCGGGGGACGGGGCACAGATACGCAGTATTTT CASSHSPSSGGRGTDTQYF
TRBJ1-4 TRBD1 TRBV5-1 few TGCGCCAGCAGCATACGACCGGGACAGGGTAATGAAAAACTGTTTTTT CASSIRPGQGNEKLFF
TRBJ1-1 TRBD1 TRBV6-6 few TGTGCCAGCAGCCGTGGGACAGGGGTGAACACTGAAGCTTTCTTT CASSRGTGVNTEAFF
TRBJ2-7 - TRBV7-9 - TGTGCCAGCAGCTTAGCCACGGCTAGCGAGAACTACGAGCAGTACTTC CASSLATASENYEQYF
TRBJ2-1 - TRBV4-3 - TGCGCCAGCAGCCAAGAGAGGGCTACCGTCCCTCCACTTGGTGAGCAGTTCTTC CASSQERATVPPLGEQFF
TRBJ2-7 - TRBV7-9 many TGTGCCAGCAGCTTACCCGGTTGGGTTGAGCAGTACTTC CASSLPGWVEQYF
TRBJ2-4 - TRBV12-3/TRBV12-4 - TGTGCCAGCACGCTTAGCGGTTGGCCAGACATTCAGTACTTC CASTLSGWPDIQYF
TRBJ2-7 - TRBV6-2/TRBV6-3 few TGTGCCAGCGACCCGCTGGTCGGAGCGGAGCAGTACTTC CASDPLVGAEQYF
TRBJ2-7 - TRBV6-4 - TGTGCCAGGATAACAGACTGGCAGCCGCCGGCAGGGAGCTCCTACGAGCAGTACTTC CARITDWQPPAGSSYEQYF
TRBJ2-3 TRBD1 TRBV24-1 many TGTGCCACCAGTGACGAGTACCGGGACAGGGAGACAGATACGCAGTATTTT CATSDEYRDRETDTQYF
TRBJ2-3 - TRBV7-9 - TGTGCCAGCAGCTTTAGTTGGGGGGGCCAGGCAGATACGCAGTATTTT CASSFSWGGQADTQYF